Below are 8 T cell receptor beta chains sequenced from a single sample in a study of identical twins. TCRdb independently ran MiXCR on the 5' RACE reads; one entry per CDR3 protein. Of some 500,000 distinct CDR3 sequences listed, roughly an eighth are singletons. These data also featured in a second study, about yellow fever vaccine responses in identical twins.

Sequenced: CD4+ T cells sorted from blood. The receptors come from a woman aged 18-29 years in good health.

CDR3 nucleotides: TGTGCCAGCAGCGCCGGACAGGGGACCGTTGAAGCTTTCTTT. Amino acid sequence: CASSAGQGTVEAFF. This sequence joins TRBV9 and TRBJ1-1, with 9 bases fitting TRBD1. Germline loops: CDR1 SGDLS, CDR2 YYNGEE. The CDR3 consists of 14 residues. Trimming took 3 bases from V and 7 from J; bases not matched to a gene: 7.

The sample holds a few counts of this clonotype. This rearrangement joins TRBV4-1 to TRBJ1-5; 7 bases fit TRBD1. Per the germline V gene, CDR1 is MGHRA and CDR2 is YSYEKL. The CDR3 sequence is 14 residues long. The junction had 1 base not matched to a gene; V was cut back by 0 bases and J by 5 bases. CDR3 sequence reads: CASSQDTGDQPQHF. The CDR3 nucleotides are TGCGCCAGCAGCCAAGATACAGGGGATCAGCCCCAGCATTTT.

This clonotype was counted only a few times. This rearrangement joins TRBV5-1 to TRBJ2-6; D perhaps matches TRBD2 (5 bases). There are 15 residues in the CDR3. Deletions cut 2 bases from V and 0 bases from J, with 6 bases between. Germline values: CDR1 SGHRS, CDR2 YFSETQ. This CDR3 reads CASSFEGSGANVLTF. CDR3 bases: TGCGCCAGCAGCTTCGAGGGCTCTGGGGCCAACGTCCTGACTTTC.

This clonotype appeared a few times. DNA of the CDR3: TGTGCCTGGAGCGCCGGGACAGGGGCGTCTGGGCAGTACTTC. It encodes CAWSAGTGASGQYF. The rearrangement uses TRBV30 and TRBJ2-7, with 10 positions matching TRBD1. The V segment lost 3 bases and the J segment 9 bases; nucleotides outside the gene matches: 11. This CDR3 contains 14 residues. Per germline, CDR1 GTSNPN and CDR2 SVGIG (reference sequence).

The rearrangement joins TRBV7-9 to TRBJ1-2; D not certain. This CDR3 is 13 amino acids long. V was trimmed by 2 bases and J by 4 bases, leaving 8 bases between them. In germline, CDR1 is SEHNR, CDR2 FQNEAQ (reference sequence). The CDR3 loop reads CASSLRAGYGYTF. The DNA for the CDR3 is TGTGCCAGCAGCTTAAGGGCCGGCTATGGCTACACCTTC.

This sequence joins TRBV30 and TRBJ2-6; tentative D call: TRBD2 (7 bases). CDR3 length: 16 amino acids. Trimming left V 0 bases short and J 5 bases short, with 14 bases between. CDR1 GTSNPN and CDR2 SVGIG come from the germline V gene (reference sequence). This CDR3 reads CAWSVYGGRWANVLTF. In DNA form, the CDR3 reads TGTGCCTGGAGTGTATACGGGGGGCGATGGGCCAACGTCCTGACTTTC.

This clonotype turned up a few times. The chain links TRBV28 to TRBJ2-2, with D maybe TRBD1 (6 bases). V lost 6 bases, J lost 4 bases, and 15 bases lay in between. This CDR3 is 15 amino acids long. The germline V gene encodes CDR1 MDHEN and CDR2 SYDVKM. The CDR3 DNA is TGTGCCAGCAGGAACAGGGCCCGAATCACCGGGGAGCTGTTTTTT. It is translated as CASRNRARITGELFF.

A few counts support this clonotype. The chain joins TRBV10-3 to TRBJ2-7; D possibly corresponds to TRBD1 (6 bases). Trimming shortened V by 4 bases and J by 5 bases, and 15 bases separated the two germline ends. This CDR3 has 14 residues. Germline values: CDR1 ENHRY, CDR2 SYGVKD. The CDR3 loop reads CAISGTASLNEQYF. The CDR3 DNA reads TGTGCCATCAGTGGGACAGCCTCCTTGAACGAGCAGTACTTC.